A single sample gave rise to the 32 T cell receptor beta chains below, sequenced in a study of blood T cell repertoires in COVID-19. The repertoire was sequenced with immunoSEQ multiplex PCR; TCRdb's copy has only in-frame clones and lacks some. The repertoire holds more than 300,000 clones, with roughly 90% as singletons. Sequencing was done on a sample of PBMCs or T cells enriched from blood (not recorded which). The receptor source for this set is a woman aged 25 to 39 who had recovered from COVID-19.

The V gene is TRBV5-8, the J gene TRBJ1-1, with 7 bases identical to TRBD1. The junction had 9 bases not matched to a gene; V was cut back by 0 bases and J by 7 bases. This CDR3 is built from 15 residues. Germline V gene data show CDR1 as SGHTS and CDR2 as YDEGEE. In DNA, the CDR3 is TGTGCCAGCAGCTTGGGGGTAGGGGGCGCCGATGAAGCTTTCTTT. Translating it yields CASSLGVGGADEAFF. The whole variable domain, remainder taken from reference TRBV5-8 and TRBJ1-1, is EAGVTQSPTHLIKTRGQQATLRCSPISGHTSVYWYQQALGLGLQFLLWYDEGEERNRGNFPPRFSGRQFPNYSSELNVNALELEDSALYLCASSLGVGGADEAFFGQGTRLTVV.

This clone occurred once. In DNA form, the CDR3 reads TGTGCCAGCAGTTACGGGCAGGGCGATAATTCACCCCTCCACTTT. Encoded protein: CASSYGQGDNSPLHF. V and J are TRBV6-6 and TRBJ1-6; perhaps TRBD1 as D (5 bases). V shed 2 bases and J shed 5 bases, with 10 bases lying between them. Germline V lookup: CDR1 MNHNY, CDR2 SVGAGI (reference sequence). CDR3 size: 15 residues.

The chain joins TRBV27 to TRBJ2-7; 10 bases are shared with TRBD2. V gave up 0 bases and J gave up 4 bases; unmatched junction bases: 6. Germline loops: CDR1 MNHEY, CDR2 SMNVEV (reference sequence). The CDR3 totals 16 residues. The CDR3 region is CASSLSGLAVGYEQYF. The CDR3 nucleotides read TGTGCCAGCAGTTTATCCGGACTAGCGGTCGGGTACGAGCAGTACTTC.

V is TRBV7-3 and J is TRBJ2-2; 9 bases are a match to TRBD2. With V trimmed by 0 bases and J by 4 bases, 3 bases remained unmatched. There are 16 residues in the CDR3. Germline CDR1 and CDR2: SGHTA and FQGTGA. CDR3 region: CASSLTALAGTGELFF. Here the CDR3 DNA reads TGTGCCAGCAGCTTAACGGCACTAGCGGGCACCGGGGAGCTGTTTTTT.

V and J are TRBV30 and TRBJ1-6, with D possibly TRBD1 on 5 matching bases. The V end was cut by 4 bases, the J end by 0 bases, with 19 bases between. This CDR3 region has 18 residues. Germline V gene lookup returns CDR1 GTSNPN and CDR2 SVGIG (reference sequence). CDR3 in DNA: TGTGCCTGGAATTACGGCGGGACGGAGAGCTCCTATAATTCACCCCTCCACTTT. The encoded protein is CAWNYGGTESSYNSPLHF.

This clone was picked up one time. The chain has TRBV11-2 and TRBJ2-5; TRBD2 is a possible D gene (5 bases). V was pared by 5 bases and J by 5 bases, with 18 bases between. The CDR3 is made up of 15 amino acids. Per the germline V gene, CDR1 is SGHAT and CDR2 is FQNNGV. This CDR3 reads CASSPEGLGSETQYF. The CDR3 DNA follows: TGTGCCAGCAGCCCTGAGGGCCTAGGTAGTGAGACCCAGTACTTC.

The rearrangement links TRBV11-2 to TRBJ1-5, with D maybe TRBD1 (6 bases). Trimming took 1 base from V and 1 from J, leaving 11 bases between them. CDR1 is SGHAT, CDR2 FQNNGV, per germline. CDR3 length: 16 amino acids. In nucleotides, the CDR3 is TGTGCCAGCAGCTTAGTTGGGGGCTTAAGCAATCAGCCCCAGCATTTT. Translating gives CASSLVGGLSNQPQHF.

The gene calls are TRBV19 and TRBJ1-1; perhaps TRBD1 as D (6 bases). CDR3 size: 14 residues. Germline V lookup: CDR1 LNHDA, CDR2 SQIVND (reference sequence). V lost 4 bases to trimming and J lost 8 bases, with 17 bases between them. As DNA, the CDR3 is TGTGCCAGTAGTACCCTTACTACAGGGAGAGAAGCTTTCTTT. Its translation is CASSTLTTGREAFF.

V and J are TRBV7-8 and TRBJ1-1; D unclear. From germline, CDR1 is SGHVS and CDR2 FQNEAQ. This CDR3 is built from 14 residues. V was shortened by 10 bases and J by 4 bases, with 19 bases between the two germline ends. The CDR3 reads CATVRIPGSTEAFF. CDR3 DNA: TGTGCCACCGTCCGGATTCCGGGATCCACTGAAGCTTTCTTT.

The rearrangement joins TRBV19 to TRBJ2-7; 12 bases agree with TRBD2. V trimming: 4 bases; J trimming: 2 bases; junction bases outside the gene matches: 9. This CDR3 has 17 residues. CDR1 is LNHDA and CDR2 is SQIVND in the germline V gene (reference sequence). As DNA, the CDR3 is TGTGCCAGTAGTAACTCAAGGACTAGCGGGATAACCTACGAGCAGTACTTC. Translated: CASSNSRTSGITYEQYF. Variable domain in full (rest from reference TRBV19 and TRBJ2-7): DGGITQSPKYLFRKEGQNVTLSCEQNLNHDAMYWYRQDPGQGLRLIYYSQIVNDFQKGDIAEGYSVSREKKESFPLTVTSAQKNPTAFYLCASSNSRTSGITYEQYFGPGTRLTVT.

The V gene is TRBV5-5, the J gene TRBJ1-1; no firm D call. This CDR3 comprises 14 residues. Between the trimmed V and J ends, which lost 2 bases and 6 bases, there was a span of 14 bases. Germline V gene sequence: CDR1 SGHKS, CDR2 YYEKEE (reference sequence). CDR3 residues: CASSLARFGAEAFF. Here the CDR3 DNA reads TGTGCCAGCAGCTTAGCACGGTTTGGTGCTGAAGCTTTCTTT.

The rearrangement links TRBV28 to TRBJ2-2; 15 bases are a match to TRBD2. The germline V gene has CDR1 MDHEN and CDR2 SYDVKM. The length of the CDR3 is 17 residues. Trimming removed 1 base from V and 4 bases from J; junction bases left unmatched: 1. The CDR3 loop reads CASSLSGLAGGTGELFF. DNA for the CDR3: TGTGCCAGCAGTTTATCGGGACTAGCGGGAGGCACCGGGGAGCTGTTTTTT.

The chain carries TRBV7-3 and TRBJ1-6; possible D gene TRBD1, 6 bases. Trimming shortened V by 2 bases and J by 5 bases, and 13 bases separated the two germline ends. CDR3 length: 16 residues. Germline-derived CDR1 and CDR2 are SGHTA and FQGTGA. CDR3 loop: CASSLAPGANNSPLHF. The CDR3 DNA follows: TGTGCCAGCAGCTTAGCCCCAGGGGCTAATAATTCACCCCTCCACTTT.

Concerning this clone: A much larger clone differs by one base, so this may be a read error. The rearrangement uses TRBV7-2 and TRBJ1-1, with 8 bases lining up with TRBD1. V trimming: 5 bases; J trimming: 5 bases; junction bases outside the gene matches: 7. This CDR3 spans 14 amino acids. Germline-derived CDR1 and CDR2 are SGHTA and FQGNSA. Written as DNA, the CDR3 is TGTGCCAGCAGCCTTCAGGGGGCGAGGACTGAAGCTTTCTTT. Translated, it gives CASSLQGARTEAFF.

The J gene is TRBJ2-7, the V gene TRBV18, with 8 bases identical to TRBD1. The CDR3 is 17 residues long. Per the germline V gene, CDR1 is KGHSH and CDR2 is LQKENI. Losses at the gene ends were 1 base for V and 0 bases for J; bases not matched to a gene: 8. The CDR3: CASSPRGTGSSSYEQYF. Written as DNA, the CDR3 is TGTGCCAGCTCACCACGGGGGACAGGTTCAAGCTCCTACGAGCAGTACTTC.

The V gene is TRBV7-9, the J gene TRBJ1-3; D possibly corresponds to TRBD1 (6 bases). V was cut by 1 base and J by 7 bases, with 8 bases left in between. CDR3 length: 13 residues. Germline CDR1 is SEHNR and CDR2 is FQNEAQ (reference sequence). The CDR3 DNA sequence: TGTGCCAGCAGCTTAGGACAGGAGAACACCATATATTTT. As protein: CASSLGQENTIYF.

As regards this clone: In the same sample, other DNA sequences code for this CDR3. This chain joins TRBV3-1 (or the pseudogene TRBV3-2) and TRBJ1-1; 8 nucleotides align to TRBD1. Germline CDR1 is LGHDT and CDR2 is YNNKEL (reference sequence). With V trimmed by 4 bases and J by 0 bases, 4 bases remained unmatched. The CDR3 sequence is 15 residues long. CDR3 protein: CASSPRTGMNTEAFF. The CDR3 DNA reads TGTGCCAGCAGCCCTCGGACAGGGATGAACACTGAAGCTTTCTTT.

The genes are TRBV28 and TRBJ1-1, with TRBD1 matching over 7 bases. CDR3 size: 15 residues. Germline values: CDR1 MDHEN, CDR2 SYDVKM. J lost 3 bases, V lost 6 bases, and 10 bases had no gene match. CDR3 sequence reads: CASRGSGQGDTEAFF. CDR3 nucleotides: TGTGCCAGCAGAGGATCGGGCCAGGGGGACACTGAAGCTTTCTTT.

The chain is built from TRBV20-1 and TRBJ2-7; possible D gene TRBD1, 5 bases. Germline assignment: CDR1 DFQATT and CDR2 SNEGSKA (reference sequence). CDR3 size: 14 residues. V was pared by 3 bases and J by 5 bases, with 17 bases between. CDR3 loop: CSASRGADMDEQYF. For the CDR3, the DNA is TGCAGTGCTAGTCGTGGGGCCGATATGGACGAGCAGTACTTC.

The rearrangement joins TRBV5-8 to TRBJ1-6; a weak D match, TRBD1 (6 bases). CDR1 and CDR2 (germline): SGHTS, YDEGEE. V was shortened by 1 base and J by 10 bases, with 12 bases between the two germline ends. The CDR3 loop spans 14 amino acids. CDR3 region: CASSLRGYDSPLHF. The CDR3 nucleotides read TGTGCCAGCAGCTTGAGGGGGTATGACTCACCCCTCCACTTT.

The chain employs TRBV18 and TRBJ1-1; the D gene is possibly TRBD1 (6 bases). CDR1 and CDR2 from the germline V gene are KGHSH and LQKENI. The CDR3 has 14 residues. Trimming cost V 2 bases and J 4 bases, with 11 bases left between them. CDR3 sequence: CASSPRNRVTEAFF. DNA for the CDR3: TGTGCCAGCTCACCAAGGAACAGGGTCACTGAAGCTTTCTTT.

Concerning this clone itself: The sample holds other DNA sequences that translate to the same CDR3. The CDR3: CASSARDSSYEQYF. The CDR3 DNA sequence: TGTGCCAGCAGCGCTCGGGACAGCTCCTACGAGCAGTACTTC. The chain combines TRBV7-2 with TRBJ2-7; TRBD1 aligns across 7 bases. The J segment lost 0 bases and the V segment lost 5 bases, leaving 4 bases of the junction unmatched. The CDR3 has 14 residues. The germline CDR1 and CDR2 sequences are SGHTA and FQGNSA. Supplemented by reference TRBV7-2 and TRBJ2-7, the full variable domain reads GAGVSQSPSNKVTEKGKDVELRCDPISGHTALYWYRQSLGQGLEFLIYFQGNSAPDKSGLPSDRFSAERTGGSVSTLTIQRTQQEDSAVYLCASSARDSSYEQYFGPGTRLTVT.

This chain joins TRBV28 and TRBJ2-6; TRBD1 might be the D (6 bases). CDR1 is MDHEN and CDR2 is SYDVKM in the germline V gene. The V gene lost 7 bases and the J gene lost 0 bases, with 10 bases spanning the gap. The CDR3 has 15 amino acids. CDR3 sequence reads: CASTDSTSGANVLTF. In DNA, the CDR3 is TGTGCCAGCACGGACAGCACCTCTGGGGCCAACGTCCTGACTTTC.

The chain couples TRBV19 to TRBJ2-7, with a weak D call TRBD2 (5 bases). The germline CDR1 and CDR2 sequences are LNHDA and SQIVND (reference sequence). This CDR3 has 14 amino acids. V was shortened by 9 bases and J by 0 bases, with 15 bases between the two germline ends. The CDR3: CASSQSGSSYEQYF. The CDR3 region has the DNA TGTGCCAGCTCTCAGTCGGGGAGCTCCTACGAGCAGTACTTC. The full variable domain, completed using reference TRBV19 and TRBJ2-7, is DGGITQSPKYLFRKEGQNVTLSCEQNLNHDAMYWYRQDPGQGLRLIYYSQIVNDFQKGDIAEGYSVSREKKESFPLTVTSAQKNPTAFYLCASSQSGSSYEQYFGPGTRLTVT.

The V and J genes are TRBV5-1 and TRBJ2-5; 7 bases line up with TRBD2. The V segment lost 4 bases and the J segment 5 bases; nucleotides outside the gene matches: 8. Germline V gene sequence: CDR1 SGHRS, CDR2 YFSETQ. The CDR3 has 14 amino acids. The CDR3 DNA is TGCGCCAGCAGCGTGGGCGGGAGTGGGGAGACCCAGTACTTC. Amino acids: CASSVGGSGETQYF.

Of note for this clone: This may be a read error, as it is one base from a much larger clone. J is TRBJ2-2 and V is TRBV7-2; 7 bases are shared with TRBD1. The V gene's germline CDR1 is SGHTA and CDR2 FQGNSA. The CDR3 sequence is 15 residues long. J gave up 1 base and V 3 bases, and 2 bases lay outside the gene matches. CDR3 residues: CASSLRQGNTGELFF. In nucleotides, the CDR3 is TGTGCCAGCAGCTTGCGACAGGGGAACACCGGGGAGCTGTTTTTT.

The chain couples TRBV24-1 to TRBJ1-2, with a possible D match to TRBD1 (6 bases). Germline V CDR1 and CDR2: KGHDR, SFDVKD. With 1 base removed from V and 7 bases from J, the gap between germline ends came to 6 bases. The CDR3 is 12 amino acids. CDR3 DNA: TGTGCCACCAGTGATTTCAGGGGTGGCTACACCTTC. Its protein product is CATSDFRGGYTF.

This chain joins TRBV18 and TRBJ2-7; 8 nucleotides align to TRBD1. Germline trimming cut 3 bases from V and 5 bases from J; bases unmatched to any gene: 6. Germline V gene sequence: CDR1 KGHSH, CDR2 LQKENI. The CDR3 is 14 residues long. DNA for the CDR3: TGTGCCAGCTCACCGGGGCAGGGGGCCGACGAGCAGTACTTC. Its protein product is CASSPGQGADEQYF.

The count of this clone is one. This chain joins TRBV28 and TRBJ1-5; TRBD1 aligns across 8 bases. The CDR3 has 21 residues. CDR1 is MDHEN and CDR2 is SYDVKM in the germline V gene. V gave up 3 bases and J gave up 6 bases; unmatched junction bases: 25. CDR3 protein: CASSFPKPGLTGEYFGQPQHF. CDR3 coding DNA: TGTGCCAGCAGTTTTCCAAAACCAGGACTGACAGGGGAATATTTCGGTCAGCCCCAGCATTTT.

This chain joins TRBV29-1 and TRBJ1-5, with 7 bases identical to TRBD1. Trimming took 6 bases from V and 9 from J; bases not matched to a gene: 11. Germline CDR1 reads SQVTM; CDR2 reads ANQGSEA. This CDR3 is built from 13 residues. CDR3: CSVRDRGSGPQHF. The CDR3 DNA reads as TGCAGCGTCCGGGACAGAGGATCCGGGCCCCAGCATTTT.

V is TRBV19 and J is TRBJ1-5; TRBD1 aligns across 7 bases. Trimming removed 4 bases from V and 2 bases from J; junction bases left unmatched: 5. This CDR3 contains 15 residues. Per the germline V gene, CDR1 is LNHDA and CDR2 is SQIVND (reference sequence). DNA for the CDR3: TGTGCCAGTAGTACCTACAGGGGACGCAATCAGCCCCAGCATTTT. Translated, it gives CASSTYRGRNQPQHF.

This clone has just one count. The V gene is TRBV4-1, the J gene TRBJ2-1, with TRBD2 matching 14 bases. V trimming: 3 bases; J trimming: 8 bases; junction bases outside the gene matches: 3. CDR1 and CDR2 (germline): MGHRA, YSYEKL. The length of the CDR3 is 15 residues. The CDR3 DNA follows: TGCGCCAGCAGCCAGACGGGACTAGCGGGAGATGAGCAGTTCTTC. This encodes CASSQTGLAGDEQFF.